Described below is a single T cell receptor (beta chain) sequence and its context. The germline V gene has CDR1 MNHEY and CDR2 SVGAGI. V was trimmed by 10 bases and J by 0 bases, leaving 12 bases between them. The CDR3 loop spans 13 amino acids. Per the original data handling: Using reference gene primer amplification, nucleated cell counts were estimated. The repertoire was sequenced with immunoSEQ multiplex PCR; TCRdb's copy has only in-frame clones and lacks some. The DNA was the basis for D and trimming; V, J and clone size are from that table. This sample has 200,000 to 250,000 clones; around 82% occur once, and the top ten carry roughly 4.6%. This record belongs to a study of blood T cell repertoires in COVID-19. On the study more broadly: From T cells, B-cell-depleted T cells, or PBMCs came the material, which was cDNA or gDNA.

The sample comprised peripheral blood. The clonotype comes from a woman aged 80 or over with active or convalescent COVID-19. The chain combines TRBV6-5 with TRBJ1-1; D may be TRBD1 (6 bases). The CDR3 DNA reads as TGTGCCACCAAGACAGGAGTGAACACTGAAGCTTTCTTT. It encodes CATKTGVNTEAFF.